The rows below give T cell receptor beta chains drawn from one sample of a study of radiation and T cells in renal cell carcinoma. Sequenced by immunoSEQ multiplex PCR; TCRdb stores in-frame clones only, minus some. Of about 140,000 clones listed, over 80% were seen once; the top ten hold approximately 24%. Material: blood, obtained from a patient whose treatment included radiotherapy and nephrectomy. The receptors stem from a woman between 45 and 65 years old with renal cell carcinoma. The conserved cysteine and the conserved F or W are not part of the CDR3 here. Each record gives: J gene, V gene, D gene, CDR3 protein. D genes are given only for firm matches.

TRBJ1-4 | TRBV28 | - | ASSSAGHLNEKLF
TRBJ1-2 | TRBV27 | - | ASSSGAGYT
TRBJ2-5 | TRBV30 | - | AWSLVGAQETQY
TRBJ2-7 | TRBV5-6 | TRBD1 | ASSRDRGLDYEQY
TRBJ1-2 | TRBV7-2 | TRBD1 | ASSPGQGSGGYT
TRBJ2-7 | TRBV2 | - | ASSSGDGSYEQY
TRBJ1-5 | TRBV28 | - | ASSPPIRPQH
TRBJ2-3 | TRBV9 | TRBD2 | ASSFLAGSFTDTQY
TRBJ2-7 | TRBV6-5 | TRBD1 | ASSRDRVYEQY
TRBJ2-7 | TRBV28 | - | ASSAGTVLSYEQY
TRBJ1-6 | TRBV7-7 | - | ASSLEGPDSPLH
TRBJ1-1 | TRBV5-6 | - | ASSRQTPLVTEAF
TRBJ1-5 | TRBV18 | - | ASSPGSSNQPQH
TRBJ2-2 | TRBV6-5 | TRBD1 | ASSYSGTEITGELF
TRBJ1-5 | TRBV29-1 | TRBD1 | SVETGGQPQH
TRBJ2-3 | TRBV6-5 | TRBD1 | ASRLKGQGDTQY
TRBJ1-6 | TRBV4-1 | - | ASSQDPQGDSPLH
TRBJ2-7 | TRBV29-1 | - | SVGDILKD
TRBJ2-5 | TRBV5-1 | TRBD2 | ASSLAAGFETQY
TRBJ2-2 | TRBV28 | TRBD1 | ASSSGQGNTGELF
TRBJ1-3 | TRBV5-4 | TRBD1 | ASSPTGPSSGNTIY
TRBJ1-1 | TRBV5-1 | TRBD1 | ASSTRTGGNTEAF
TRBJ2-5 | TRBV10-1 | - | ASGRLVLAFWQY
TRBJ2-7 | TRBV7-8 | - | ASSLPAGAIEQY
TRBJ1-2 | TRBV18 | TRBD1 | ASSPTGGIGYT
TRBJ2-7 | TRBV7-9 | - | ASSLEWAAYEQY
TRBJ2-7 | TRBV5-1 | TRBD2 | ASSSRSGVYEQY
TRBJ1-5 | TRBV19 | - | ASYLPGNQPQH
TRBJ2-7 | TRBV7-2 | TRBD1 | ASSKGSGQGDEQY
TRBJ1-1 | TRBV9 | - | ASSDGQNEAF
TRBJ1-2 | TRBV4-1 | - | ASSHRMTALEYGYT
TRBJ1-3 | TRBV25-1 | - | ASSELGSGNTIY
TRBJ2-7 | TRBV28 | TRBD2 | ASRSLAGSSYEQY
TRBJ1-3 | TRBV30 | - | AWRVRGSTWGNTIY
TRBJ1-5 | TRBV10-3 | TRBD1 | AISSNQGDQPQH
TRBJ1-1 | TRBV28 | - | ASSLTSAEAF
TRBJ2-1 | TRBV25-1 | - | ASSEGNNEQF
TRBJ1-6 | TRBV6-5 | - | ASSNNRESPLH
TRBJ2-5 | TRBV4-3 | - | ASSQDRTVQETQY
TRBJ1-1 | TRBV6-5 | - | ASSYAGEGNEAF
TRBJ2-7 | TRBV7-9 | TRBD1 | ASSPRDRGISYEQY
TRBJ1-2 | TRBV6-1 | - | ASSEAVYGYT
TRBJ2-5 | TRBV5-1 | - | ASSLAPQGSETQY